These T cell receptor beta chains were read from a single sample in a study of blood T cell repertoires in COVID-19. Profiling relied on immunoSEQ multiplex PCR, and the TCRdb table lists in-frame clones only, not all of them. The sample contains about 340,000 clones, about 92% of which appear only once. Sequencing was done on a sample of PBMCs or T cells enriched from blood (not recorded which). These receptors came from a woman in her twenties or thirties who had recovered from COVID-19. CDR3s include the opening cysteine and the closing phenylalanine or tryptophan. The order of the fields is CDR3 DNA, CDR3 protein, V gene, D gene, J gene, clone size. A D gene is named only where the DNA matches it firmly. Some rows mark clone size as missing; the rest say once, few, many or name a class of expanded clone.

cdr3_nt: TGTGCCAGCAGCTTAAAGGGGACAGATACGCAGTATTTT
cdr3_aa: CASSLKGTDTQYF
v_call: TRBV7-2
d_call: -
j_call: TRBJ2-3
clone_size: -

cdr3_nt: TGTGCCAGCAGCCAAGAATTGGCGGGGGGCCAGAATGAGCAGTTCTTC
cdr3_aa: CASSQELAGGQNEQFF
v_call: TRBV4-2
d_call: TRBD2
j_call: TRBJ2-1
clone_size: -

cdr3_nt: TGTGCCAGCAGTGGGGTGGAGGGCAATCAGCCCCAGCATTTT
cdr3_aa: CASSGVEGNQPQHF
v_call: TRBV6-4
d_call: -
j_call: TRBJ1-5
clone_size: -

cdr3_nt: TGTGCCAGCAGCTTACAGGGGGTTCGGGCCGGGGAGCTGTTTTTT
cdr3_aa: CASSLQGVRAGELFF
v_call: TRBV7-6
d_call: TRBD1
j_call: TRBJ2-2
clone_size: -

cdr3_nt: TGCAGCGTGTCCACTTCCGGGACAGGGGACGAGCAGTACTTC
cdr3_aa: CSVSTSGTGDEQYF
v_call: TRBV29-1
d_call: TRBD1
j_call: TRBJ2-7
clone_size: -

cdr3_nt: TGTGCCAGCAGCCCGGGACAGATCGGACAGCCCCAGCATTTT
cdr3_aa: CASSPGQIGQPQHF
v_call: TRBV7-2
d_call: TRBD1
j_call: TRBJ1-5
clone_size: -

cdr3_nt: TGTGCCAGCAGTTTATTGGGGGGTGGCAATCAGCCCCAGCATTTT
cdr3_aa: CASSLLGGGNQPQHF
v_call: TRBV28
d_call: -
j_call: TRBJ1-5
clone_size: -

cdr3_nt: TGTGCCAGCAGCTTGGGGGCCGACACTACTGAAGCTTTCTTT
cdr3_aa: CASSLGADTTEAFF
v_call: TRBV5-4
d_call: -
j_call: TRBJ1-1
clone_size: once

cdr3_nt: TGTGCCAGCTTTGTGGGCGGGAGAGGGGACAATGAGCAGTTCTTC
cdr3_aa: CASFVGGRGDNEQFF
v_call: TRBV11-2
d_call: TRBD2
j_call: TRBJ2-1
clone_size: -

cdr3_nt: TGTGCCAGCAGCCAAGACGGGACAGGGAACTACGAGCAGTACTTC
cdr3_aa: CASSQDGTGNYEQYF
v_call: TRBV4-2
d_call: TRBD1
j_call: TRBJ2-7
clone_size: -

cdr3_nt: TGTGCCAGCAGCTTAGTGCCCCAGGGGATAGGGACTGAAGCTTTCTTT
cdr3_aa: CASSLVPQGIGTEAFF
v_call: TRBV7-8
d_call: -
j_call: TRBJ1-1
clone_size: -

cdr3_nt: TGTGCCAGCAGTCCTGAGCCTCGCCCCAACTATGGCTACACCTTC
cdr3_aa: CASSPEPRPNYGYTF
v_call: TRBV6-5
d_call: -
j_call: TRBJ1-2
clone_size: -

cdr3_nt: TGTGCCTGGAAACAGGGGCGTAACGTCGGGGAGCTGTTTTTT
cdr3_aa: CAWKQGRNVGELFF
v_call: TRBV30
d_call: TRBD1
j_call: TRBJ2-2
clone_size: -

cdr3_nt: TGTGCCAGCTCACCACCGGGGAGGGGGACTGAAGCTTTCTTT
cdr3_aa: CASSPPGRGTEAFF
v_call: TRBV18
d_call: -
j_call: TRBJ1-1
clone_size: once

cdr3_nt: TGTGCCAGCAGAAGGAGCAGGGACACCACAGATACGCAGTATTTT
cdr3_aa: CASRRSRDTTDTQYF
v_call: TRBV5-4
d_call: -
j_call: TRBJ2-3
clone_size: -